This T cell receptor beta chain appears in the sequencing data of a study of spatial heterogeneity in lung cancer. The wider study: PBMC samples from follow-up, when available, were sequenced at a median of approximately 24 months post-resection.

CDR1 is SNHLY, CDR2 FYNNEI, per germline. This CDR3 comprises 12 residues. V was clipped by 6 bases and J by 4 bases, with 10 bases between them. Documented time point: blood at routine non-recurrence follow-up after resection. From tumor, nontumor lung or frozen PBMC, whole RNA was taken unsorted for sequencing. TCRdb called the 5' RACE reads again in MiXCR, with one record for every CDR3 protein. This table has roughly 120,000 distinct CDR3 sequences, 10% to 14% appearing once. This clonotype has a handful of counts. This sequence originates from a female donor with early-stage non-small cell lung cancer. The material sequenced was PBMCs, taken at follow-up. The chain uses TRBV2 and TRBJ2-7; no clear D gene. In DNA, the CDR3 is TGTGCCAGCAGGGCAGTTAGTTACGAGCAGTACTTC. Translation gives CASRAVSYEQYF.